The 18 T cell receptor beta chains below come from one sample, sequenced in a study of cytomegalovirus exposure and HLA in healthy donors. Clones were read by immunoSEQ multiplex PCR, and TCRdb kept only the in-frame ones, dropping some. Of approximately 88,000 clones listed, approximately 88% are singletons. Sequencing was carried out using PBMCs. All receptors derive from a woman younger than 30 in good health and CMV-seropositive.

The chain's CDR3 is CASSSHRGQGEQYF. The CDR3 DNA reads as TGTGCCAGCAGTTCCCACAGGGGGCAGGGCGAGCAGTACTTC. This rearrangement joins TRBV27 to TRBJ2-7; 9 nucleotides align to TRBD1. In germline, CDR1 is MNHEY, CDR2 SMNVEV (reference sequence). Losses at the gene ends were 4 bases for V and 6 bases for J; bases not matched to a gene: 7. The CDR3 is 14 residues long.

The chain recombines TRBV4-1 with TRBJ2-3, with 11 nucleotides matching TRBD2. The CDR3 consists of 17 residues. Trimming took 6 bases from V and 2 from J; bases not matched to a gene: 10. The germline CDR1 and CDR2 sequences are MGHRA and YSYEKL. The CDR3 spells CASRNPSGGRSTDTQYF. The CDR3 region has the DNA TGCGCCAGCAGAAACCCTAGCGGGGGGAGATCCACAGATACGCAGTATTTT.

V and J are TRBV7-8 and TRBJ2-4; D perhaps matches TRBD2 (7 bases). Germline values: CDR1 SGHVS, CDR2 FQNEAQ. The CDR3 runs 16 residues. The V and J ends lost 1 base and 3 bases respectively, with 13 bases between them. CDR3 in DNA: TGTGCCAGCAGCTTAGGCGTGGGGGGGCTCAAAAACATTCAGTACTTC. Its protein is CASSLGVGGLKNIQYF.

V and J are TRBV6-4 and TRBJ2-1, with TRBD1 matching over 9 bases. Losses at the gene ends were 3 bases for V and 0 bases for J; bases not matched to a gene: 0. This CDR3 is built from 15 residues. Germline CDR1 reads MRHNA; CDR2 reads SNTAGT. The CDR3: CASSEDRGSYNEQFF. The CDR3 DNA reads TGTGCCAGCAGTGAGGACAGGGGCTCCTACAATGAGCAGTTCTTC.

This clone was observed a handful of times. The chain links TRBV6-1 to TRBJ2-7; 7 bases match TRBD2. The CDR3 length is 15 residues. The V and J ends lost 2 bases and 3 bases, in that order; junction bases with no gene match: 7. CDR1 is MNHNS and CDR2 is SASEGT in the germline V gene. The CDR3 protein is CASSEMAGENYEQYF. DNA of the CDR3: TGTGCCAGCAGTGAAATGGCGGGGGAAAACTACGAGCAGTACTTC.

The gene calls are TRBV27 and TRBJ1-2; 9 bases align to TRBD1. Germline CDR1 and CDR2: MNHEY and SMNVEV (reference sequence). This CDR3 contains 14 residues. V dropped 3 bases and J dropped 6; count of bases not matched to a gene: 5. The CDR3 is CASSFGGQGHGYTF. Written as DNA, the CDR3 is TGTGCCAGCAGTTTCGGGGGACAGGGCCATGGCTACACCTTC.

The chain recombines TRBV29-1 with TRBJ2-2; D ambiguous. Trimming pared 6 bases from V and 1 base from J, leaving 12 bases between. Germline loops: CDR1 SQVTM, CDR2 ANQGSEA. This CDR3 contains 14 residues. The CDR3 nucleotides read TGCAGCGTAGACACTGACGAGAACACCGGGGAGCTGTTTTTT. This gives the protein CSVDTDENTGELFF.

The chain uses TRBV9 and TRBJ2-2; the D gene is possibly TRBD1 (7 bases). The CDR3 is made up of 14 amino acids. Germline V gene lookup returns CDR1 SGDLS and CDR2 YYNGEE. V lost 4 bases and J lost 5, with 12 bases in between. The CDR3 DNA follows: TGTGCCAGCAGCACCCAGGGGGGAACCGGGGAGCTGTTTTTT. Residues: CASSTQGGTGELFF. The whole variable domain, filled in from reference TRBV9 and TRBJ2-2, reads DSGVTQTPKHLITATGQRVTLRCSPRSGDLSVYWYQQSLDQGLQFLIQYYNGEERAKGNILERFSAQQFPDLHSELNLSSLELGDSALYFCASSTQGGTGELFFGEGSRLTVL.

The V and J genes are TRBV7-9 and TRBJ1-3; D gene unclear. Trimming removed 5 bases at V and 4 bases at J, with 12 bases between. The CDR3 has 14 residues. Germline values: CDR1 SEHNR, CDR2 FQNEAQ (reference sequence). Written as DNA, the CDR3 is TGTGCCAGCAGCCCCCGTAGAACCGGAAACACCATATATTTT. Translation gives CASSPRRTGNTIYF. The entire variable domain, with the rest obtained from reference TRBV7-9 and TRBJ1-3, is as follows: DTGVSQNPRHKITKRGQNVTFRCDPISEHNRLYWYRQTLGQGPEFLTYFQNEAQLEKSRLLSDRFSAERPKGSFSTLEIQRTEQGDSAMYLCASSPRRTGNTIYFGEGSWLTVV.

This chain links TRBV5-1 with TRBJ1-2, with 10 positions matching TRBD1. CDR1 and CDR2 from the germline V gene are SGHRS and YFSETQ. The V gene end was trimmed by 2 bases and the J gene end by 8 bases; junction bases not matched to a gene: 9. CDR3 length: 15 amino acids. The DNA of the CDR3 is TGCGCCAGCAGCTTAGGGACAGGGGCCTTATGGGGCTACACCTTC. Its translation: CASSLGTGALWGYTF.

This chain links TRBV18 with TRBJ2-7; perhaps TRBD1 as D (6 bases). The germline V gene encodes CDR1 KGHSH and CDR2 LQKENI. V gave up 3 bases and J gave up 2 bases, with 11 bases separating them. CDR3 length: 14 residues. The CDR3 loop reads CASSPDSSTYEQYF. CDR3 sequence (DNA): TGTGCCAGCTCACCGGACAGCTCTACCTACGAGCAGTACTTC. Complete variable domain (other parts from reference TRBV18 and TRBJ2-7): NAGVMQNPRHLVRRRGQEARLRCSPMKGHSHVYWYRQLPEEGLKFMVYLQKENIIDESGMPKERFSAEFPKEGPSILRIQQVVRGDSAAYFCASSPDSSTYEQYFGPGTRLTVT.

The chain couples TRBV6-6 to TRBJ1-5; 8 bases map to TRBD1. The V gene end was trimmed by 6 bases and the J gene end by 7 bases; junction bases not matched to a gene: 2. This CDR3 region has 12 residues. CDR1 is MNHNY, CDR2 SVGAGI, per germline (reference sequence). CDR3 sequence: CASRTGEQPQHF. DNA of the CDR3: TGTGCCAGCAGGACAGGGGAGCAGCCCCAGCATTTT.

The chain recombines TRBV9 with TRBJ2-5; no firm D call. This CDR3 is 15 amino acids long. Looked up from germline, CDR1 is SGDLS and CDR2 is YYNGEE. Deletions cut 6 bases from V and 5 bases from J, with 20 bases between. The CDR3 here is CASIESLCLWETQYF. CDR3 nucleotide sequence: TGTGCCAGCATCGAGAGCCTCTGTCTTTGGGAGACCCAGTACTTC.

The CDR3 DNA is TGTGCCAGCAGTTCCCTCCTACCCTCAGGGATTTCACCCCTCCACTTT. This encodes CASSSLLPSGISPLHF. J is TRBJ1-6 and V is TRBV27; weak D call: TRBD1 (5 bases). Germline CDR1 is MNHEY and CDR2 is SMNVEV (reference sequence). The CDR3 is 16 residues long. With 4 bases removed from V and 9 bases from J, the gap between germline ends came to 19 bases.

The chain links TRBV11-1 to TRBJ2-5, with D perhaps matching TRBD1 (5 bases). V was cut by 5 bases and J by 5 bases, with 12 bases left in between. There are 13 residues in the CDR3. The V gene's germline CDR1 is SGHAT and CDR2 FQDESV (reference sequence). DNA of the CDR3: TGTGCCAGCAGCAAACCAGGGAAGGAGACCCAGTACTTC. Its translation is CASSKPGKETQYF.

V and J are TRBV18 and TRBJ1-2, with TRBD1 matching over 8 bases. V gave up 6 bases and J gave up 4 bases; unmatched junction bases: 10. Germline V CDR1 and CDR2: KGHSH, LQKENI. This CDR3 is 15 amino acids long. This chain's CDR3 is CASSQTGEAAYGYTF. The CDR3 nucleotides are TGTGCCAGCTCTCAGACAGGGGAGGCTGCCTATGGCTACACCTTC.

This clone was counted only a few times. V gene TRBV30 combines with J gene TRBJ1-6; TRBD1 aligns across 9 bases. From germline, CDR1 is GTSNPN and CDR2 SVGIG (reference sequence). The CDR3 contains 16 residues. The V and J ends lost 1 base and 5 bases, in that order; junction bases with no gene match: 6. The CDR3 region is CAWSANRDRDNSPLHF. CDR3 in DNA: TGTGCCTGGAGTGCGAACCGGGACAGGGATAATTCACCCCTCCACTTT.

This rearrangement joins TRBV5-1 to TRBJ2-7; 11 bases are a match to TRBD1. Germline CDR1 and CDR2: SGHRS and YFSETQ. Germline trimming cut 5 bases from V and 0 bases from J; bases unmatched to any gene: 10. The CDR3 contains 17 residues. DNA of the CDR3: TGCGCCAGCAGACCCGGGACAGGGGGATTTAGCTCCTACGAGCAGTACTTC. Amino acids: CASRPGTGGFSSYEQYF.